These 17 T cell receptor beta chains were sequenced from one sample in a study of T cells in women clearing cervical HPV infection. Sequencing used immunoSEQ multiplex PCR; TCRdb keeps in-frame clones, though not all of them. The specimen's table records 30,000 to 35,000 clones. Sequencing input: blood buffy coat. The receptors stem from a woman aged 18 to 69 with a cervical HPV16 infection that either progressed to CIN3+ or cleared (not recorded which).

As regards this clone: The read stops 3 residues short of the end of the CDR3; the missing end is completed from the germline J gene. The gene calls are TRBV18 and TRBJ2-2, with D possibly TRBD2 on 6 matching bases. Germline CDR1 and CDR2: KGHSH and LQKENI. V was clipped by 8 bases and J by 3 bases, with 16 bases between them. This CDR3 comprises 15 residues. CDR3 loop: CASAKFGGDTGELFF. The covered CDR3 bases are TGTGCCAGCGCTAAATTTGGAGGGGACACCGGGGAG. The full variable domain, in which reference TRBV18 and TRBJ2-2 provide the parts outside the CDR3, is NAGVMQNPRHLVRRRGQEARLRCSPMKGHSHVYWYRQLPEEGLKFMVYLQKENIIDESGMPKERFSAEFPKEGPSILRIQQVVRGDSAAYFCASAKFGGDTGELFFGEGSRLTVL.

Of note for this clone: Read data end 3 residues before the CDR3 end; the end is taken from the germline J gene. The chain links TRBV2 to TRBJ2-3; the match to TRBD1 covers 8 bases. Germline CDR1 reads SNHLY; CDR2 reads FYNNEI. The CDR3 is 14 amino acids. CDR3 bases read: TGTGCCAGCAATAGACAGGGGCGGGAAGAGACG. Translating gives CASNRQGREET. The entire CDR3 protein is CASNRQGREETQYF.

About this clone itself: The DNA ends 3 residues before the CDR3 does, and the rest of the CDR3 is filled in from the germline J gene. This chain joins TRBV7-3 and TRBJ2-2; D remains ambiguous. Germline values: CDR1 SGHTA, CDR2 FQGTGA. CDR3 size: 13 residues. The V and J ends lost 1 base and 7 bases respectively, with 7 bases between them. Incomplete CDR3 DNA: TGTGCCAGCAGCTTAAATTCGGGCGGGGAG. Encoded protein: CASSLNSGGE. The complete CDR3 sequence is CASSLNSGGELFF.

CDR3 bases read: TGCGCCAGCAGTTACAGGGTGGGTCAGCCC. Residues: CASSYRVGQP. The whole CDR3 reads CASSYRVGQPQHF. The chain employs TRBV10-1 and TRBJ1-5, with a possible D match to TRBD1 (6 bases). Sequencing ends 3 residues short of the CDR3 end; the germline J gene provides the rest. V was trimmed by 5 bases and J by 6 bases, leaving 11 bases between them. The CDR3 has 13 residues. The germline V gene has CDR1 WNHNN and CDR2 SYGVQD (reference sequence).

Of note for this clone: The missing CDR3 end, 3 residues past where the read stops, is filled in from the germline J gene. The chain employs TRBV19 and TRBJ2-1; D might be TRBD2 (5 bases). The CDR3 has 15 amino acids. CDR1 LNHDA and CDR2 SQIVND come from the germline V gene (reference sequence). V lost 1 base and J lost 0, with 7 bases in between. CDR3 DNA, as far as it was read: TGTGCCAGTAGTATAGGCGCGGGCTCCTACAATGAG. Translation gives CASSIGAGSYNE. Given in full, the CDR3 is CASSIGAGSYNEQFF.

Concerning this clone itself: The missing CDR3 end, 3 residues past where the read stops, is filled in from the germline J gene. The J gene is TRBJ2-4, the V gene TRBV5-6, with D maybe TRBD1 (5 bases). Germline assignment: CDR1 SGHDT and CDR2 YYEEEE. This CDR3 is 14 amino acids long. V lost 0 bases and J 6 bases, leaving 10 bases between the germline ends. The part of the CDR3 DNA that was read is TGTGCCAGCAGCTTGGCCCAGGGTGGAAACATT. Residues: CASSLAQGGNI. The full CDR3 sequence reads CASSLAQGGNIQYF.

The CDR3: CASSSRTSGGTDTQYF. The CDR3 bases that were read are TGCGCCAGCAGCTCGAGGACTAGCGGGGGCACAGATACG. The genes are TRBV4-1 and TRBJ2-3; 12 nucleotides match TRBD2. Read coverage stops 3 residues before the CDR3 terminus; the germline J gene supplies the remainder. CDR1 and CDR2 from the germline V gene are MGHRA and YSYEKL. The CDR3 has 16 residues. The J segment lost 1 base and the V segment lost 5 bases, leaving 4 bases of the junction unmatched.

With regard to this clone: The read gets to within 3 residues of the CDR3 end, and the germline J gene fills in the rest. J is TRBJ1-4 and V is TRBV19, with a weak D call TRBD1 (5 bases). There are 15 residues in the CDR3. The germline gives CDR1 LNHDA, CDR2 SQIVND (reference sequence). The CDR3 here is CASSITGHARAGLFF. The CDR3 bases that were read are TGTGCCAGTAGTATCACAGGACACGCACGCGCCGGA.

With regard to this clone: With the read ending 3 residues before the CDR3 end, the germline J gene is used to fill in that end. The chain uses TRBV30 and TRBJ2-4, with D perhaps TRBD1 or TRBD2 (5 bases each). The CDR3 extends over 12 amino acids. Germline lookup yields CDR1 GTSNPN and CDR2 SVGIG (reference sequence). The sequenced part of the CDR3 DNA is TGTGCCGACGGAAAAGAGGGGCTCGGT. This codes for CADGKEGLG. The entire CDR3 protein is CADGKEGLGQYF.

As for this clone: The read finishes 3 residues shy of the CDR3 end, and the germline J gene is used to complete it. The V gene is TRBV7-2, the J gene TRBJ2-4; 9 bases line up with TRBD1. The CDR3 covers 13 residues. The V gene's germline CDR1 is SGHTA and CDR2 FQGNSA. The CDR3 spells CASSYGQGSGQYF. CDR3 DNA (partial): TGTGCCAGCAGCTACGGACAGGGGAGCGGT.

Of note for this clone: The sequence runs out 3 residues before the end of the CDR3; the remainder is reconstructed from the germline J gene. J is TRBJ2-3 and V is TRBV7-3, with D possibly being TRBD2 (6 bases). Germline V gene lookup returns CDR1 SGHTA and CDR2 FQGTGA. Trimming stripped 8 bases from V and 2 bases from J, with 8 bases between. The CDR3 loop spans 12 amino acids. The CDR3 spells CASGGPTDTQYF. Partial CDR3 DNA: TGTGCCAGCGGAGGGCCCACAGATACG.

This clone registers medium-sized by frequency. The read gets to within 3 residues of the CDR3 end, and the germline J gene fills in the rest. The V and J genes are TRBV18 and TRBJ2-3, with D unclear. Germline V lookup: CDR1 KGHSH, CDR2 LQKENI. The length of the CDR3 is 13 residues. The CDR3 is CASSPPGQVTQYF. The sequenced CDR3 bases are TGTGCCAGCTCACCACCGGGTCAGGTAACG.

With respect to this clone: The CDR3 goes on 3 residues after the read ends, and that part is filled in from the germline J gene. The rearrangement uses TRBV20-1 and TRBJ2-3, with D perhaps matching TRBD1 (6 bases). Germline V gives CDR1 DFQATT, CDR2 SNEGSKA (reference sequence). The CDR3 runs 17 residues. The covered CDR3 bases are TGCAGTGCTAGAGATCTTCGGGCAGGGGAAACAAAAGAGACG. Translating it yields CSARDLRAGETKET. From start to end, the CDR3 is CSARDLRAGETKETQYF.

Turning to this clone: The read ends 3 residues early relative to the CDR3; the germline J gene fills the gap. This chain connects TRBV28 to TRBJ2-3; tentative D call: TRBD1 (5 bases). The CDR3 is made up of 15 amino acids. V shed 3 bases and J shed 4 bases, with 14 bases lying between them. Germline CDR1 is MDHEN and CDR2 is SYDVKM. CDR3 sequence reads: CASSLAGKVADTQYF. The sequenced CDR3 bases are TGTGCCAGCAGTTTGGCAGGGAAGGTGGCAGATACG.

Comments on this clone: The read finishes 3 residues shy of the CDR3 end, and the germline J gene is used to complete it. The V and J genes are TRBV7-8 and TRBJ2-3; 7 bases align to TRBD2. This CDR3 spans 15 amino acids. CDR1 is SGHVS and CDR2 is FQNEAQ in the germline V gene. CDR3 amino acids: CASSLVWGGGQPQYF. Incomplete CDR3 DNA: TGTGCCAGCAGCTTGGTCTGGGGGGGAGGGCAGCCG.

Of note for this clone: Read data end 3 residues before the CDR3 end; the end is taken from the germline J gene. The chain has TRBV13 and TRBJ2-1; D perhaps matches TRBD2 (5 bases). The CDR3 has 14 residues. CDR1 is PRHDT and CDR2 is FYEKMQ in the germline V gene (reference sequence). V dropped 3 bases and J dropped 5 bases, with 11 bases sitting between them. The CDR3 loop is CASSFRGLNNEQFF. CDR3 bases read: TGTGCCAGCAGCTTTCGCGGGTTGAACAATGAG.

With regard to this clone: The read comes to an end 3 residues before the CDR3 does, leaving the germline J gene to fill in the end. The genes are TRBV28 and TRBJ1-6, with TRBD1 as a possible D gene (6 bases). V lost 8 bases to trimming and J lost 5 bases, with 10 bases between them. Germline CDR1 is MDHEN and CDR2 is SYDVKM. There are 13 residues in the CDR3. CDR3 bases read: TGTGCCAGCGGGGGCATCAATAATTCACCC. It encodes CASGGINNSP. The whole CDR3 protein is CASGGINNSPLHF.